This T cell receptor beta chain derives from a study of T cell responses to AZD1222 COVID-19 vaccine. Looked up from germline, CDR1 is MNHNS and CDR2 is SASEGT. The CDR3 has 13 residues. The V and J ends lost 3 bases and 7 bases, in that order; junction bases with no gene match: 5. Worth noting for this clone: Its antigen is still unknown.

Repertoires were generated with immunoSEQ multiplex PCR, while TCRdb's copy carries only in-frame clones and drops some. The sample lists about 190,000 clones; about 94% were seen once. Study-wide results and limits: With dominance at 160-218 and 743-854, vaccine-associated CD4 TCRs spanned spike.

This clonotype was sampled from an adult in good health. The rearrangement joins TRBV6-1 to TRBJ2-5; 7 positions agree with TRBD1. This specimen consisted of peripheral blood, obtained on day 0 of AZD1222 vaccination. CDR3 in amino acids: CASSDQGVGTQYF. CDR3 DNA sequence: TGTGCCAGCAGTGATCAGGGGGTAGGGACCCAGTACTTC.